The rows below give T cell receptor beta chains drawn from one sample of a study of cytomegalovirus exposure and HLA in healthy donors. Sequenced by immunoSEQ multiplex PCR; TCRdb stores in-frame clones only, minus some. The data contain 200,000 or so clones, about four fifths of them singletons. The sequenced sample consisted of PBMCs. All receptors derive from a male donor in good health and CMV-seropositive. Each CDR3 is given with its conserved first and last residue. D genes are given only for firm matches. A row's size may be missing; if present it is once, few, many or a size class.

TRBJ2-7 - - TRBV15 CATSREHSAYF TGTGCCACCAGCAGAGAGCATAGTGCGTACTTC
TRBJ2-1 TRBD2 - TRBV6-5 CASRSGRKQFF TGTGCCAGCAGATCCGGGAGGAAGCAGTTCTTC
TRBJ1-2 - - TRBV5-1 CASSLVQSHGYTF TGCGCCAGCAGCTTGGTGCAGTCCCATGGCTACACCTTC
TRBJ1-5 - - TRBV7-7 CASSDGAGAPQHF TGTGCCAGCAGCGACGGTGCTGGAGCTCCCCAGCATTTT
TRBJ2-3 - - TRBV5-4 CASSSAGSADTQYF TGTGCCAGCAGCTCGGCGGGAAGCGCAGATACGCAGTATTTT
TRBJ1-1 TRBD1 few TRBV5-4 CASSLATGDLGEAFF TGTGCCAGCAGCTTGGCGACAGGGGATTTGGGTGAAGCTTTCTTT
TRBJ2-3 - - TRBV25-1 CASSEWASTDTQYF TGTGCCAGCAGTGAATGGGCAAGTACAGATACGCAGTATTTT
TRBJ1-4 - - TRBV27 CASSLSGSGEKLFF TGTGCCAGCAGTTTATCAGGGAGTGGTGAAAAACTGTTTTTT
TRBJ2-1 TRBD2 - TRBV9 CASSVASGQGEQFF TGTGCCAGCAGCGTAGCTAGCGGGCAAGGTGAGCAGTTCTTC
TRBJ2-7 - - TRBV6-5 CASSYSRAPEQYF TGTGCCAGCAGTTACTCGAGGGCGCCCGAGCAGTACTTC
TRBJ1-2 TRBD1 - TRBV7-6 CASSERQGPYGYTF TGTGCCAGCAGCGAACGACAGGGACCCTATGGCTACACCTTC
TRBJ2-5 - - TRBV7-9 CASVRQETQYF TGTGCCAGCGTCAGACAAGAGACCCAGTACTTC
TRBJ1-5 - few TRBV19 CASSMGGAAAQPQHF TGTGCCAGTAGTATGGGGGGGGCCGCCGCTCAGCCCCAGCATTTT
TRBJ2-7 TRBD2 - TRBV6-1 CASSELRLAEFYEQYF TGTGCCAGCAGTGAATTGAGACTAGCGGAATTCTACGAGCAGTACTTC
TRBJ2-1 - few TRBV6-1 CASGRLANEQFF TGTGCCAGCGGGAGGCTAGCGAATGAGCAGTTCTTC
TRBJ2-7 - - TRBV9 CASSVEAAAADEQYF TGTGCCAGCAGCGTAGAGGCCGCGGCAGCGGACGAGCAGTACTTC
TRBJ1-5 - - TRBV28 CASSIHQTTGNQPQHF TGTGCCAGCAGTATCCACCAGACGACCGGGAATCAGCCCCAGCATTTT
TRBJ2-7 TRBD2 - TRBV9 CASSVRAGGAYEQYF TGTGCCAGCAGCGTACGGGCGGGAGGGGCCTACGAGCAGTACTTC
TRBJ1-4 - - TRBV19 CASSASGSTNEKLFF TGTGCCAGTAGCGCCTCGGGGTCCACTAATGAAAAACTGTTTTTT
TRBJ1-4 - once TRBV7-2 CASSLWGHNEKLFF TGTGCCAGCAGCTTATGGGGGCATAATGAAAAACTGTTTTTT
TRBJ1-2 - few TRBV5-4 CASSLGSSGYTF TGTGCCAGCAGCCTCGGGTCGAGCGGCTACACCTTC
TRBJ2-7 TRBD1 - TRBV29-1 CSVWGQGSSGQYF TGCAGCGTTTGGGGACAGGGCTCATCGGGGCAGTACTTC
TRBJ1-5 - - TRBV7-3 CASSLSGARNQPQHF TGTGCCAGCAGCTTAAGTGGGGCCCGCAATCAGCCCCAGCATTTT
TRBJ2-6 - few TRBV27 CASSFGGFGANVLTF TGTGCCAGCAGTTTTGGGGGGTTTGGGGCCAACGTCCTGACTTTC
TRBJ2-1 TRBD2 - TRBV27 CASTTTGFRTSGAKQFF TGTGCCAGCACCACCACCGGGTTTAGGACTAGCGGGGCCAAGCAGTTCTTC
TRBJ2-5 - few TRBV7-2 CASSLGGASGETQYF TGTGCCAGCAGCTTAGGCGGGGCCTCGGGAGAGACCCAGTACTTC
TRBJ2-3 TRBD2 - TRBV7-7 CASSSEPGLNTDTQYF TGTGCTAGCAGTTCTGAACCGGGACTAAACACAGATACGCAGTATTTT
TRBJ2-4 TRBD1 - TRBV28 CASSPTGVKNIQYF TGTGCCAGCAGCCCGACAGGGGTCAAAAACATTCAGTACTTC
TRBJ1-2 - - TRBV19 CASSIVSANYGYTF TGTGCCAGTAGTATAGTGTCGGCTAACTATGGCTACACCTTC
TRBJ1-5 TRBD1 - TRBV4-2 CASSPRTGAANQPQHF TGTGCCAGCAGCCCGAGGACAGGGGCAGCCAATCAGCCCCAGCATTTT
TRBJ2-2 - - TRBV9 CASSVRDRTTTGELFF TGTGCCAGCAGCGTCAGAGACAGGACAACCACCGGGGAGCTGTTTTTT
TRBJ2-3 TRBD2 - TRBV6-1 CASSEIGRGISDTQYF TGTGCCAGCAGTGAAATCGGGCGGGGGATTTCAGATACGCAGTATTTT
TRBJ2-1 TRBD2 - TRBV7-6 CASSFPPPDAGGSYNEQFF TGTGCCAGCAGCTTCCCCCCGCCAGACGCGGGGGGCTCCTACAATGAGCAGTTCTTC
TRBJ2-7 TRBD1 - TRBV19 CASRGTGTGTYEQYF TGTGCCAGTAGGGGAACCGGGACAGGCACGTACGAGCAGTACTTC
TRBJ2-7 - - TRBV28 CASSSQGSEQYF TGTGCCAGCAGTTCCCAGGGGAGCGAGCAGTACTTC
TRBJ2-7 TRBD2 once TRBV14 CASSQYRSGGNSYEQYF TGTGCCAGCAGCCAATATCGTAGCGGGGGTAACTCCTACGAGCAGTACTTC
TRBJ1-1 - - TRBV7-2 CASSFGSGGTHAEAFF TGTGCCAGCAGCTTCGGCTCGGGGGGAACCCACGCTGAAGCTTTCTTT
TRBJ1-3 - once TRBV6-5 CASTTTSGNTIYF TGTGCCAGCACTACTACCTCTGGAAACACCATATATTTT
TRBJ1-2 - once TRBV27 CASSSFIIGREYGYTF TGTGCCAGCAGTTCTTTCATCATTGGTAGAGAGTATGGCTACACCTTC
TRBJ2-7 - - TRBV27 CASSPSKGGGEQYF TGTGCCAGCAGTCCGTCCAAAGGGGGGGGCGAGCAGTACTTC
TRBJ1-1 TRBD1 - TRBV19 CASSIKLVYGTVNTEAFF TGTGCCAGTAGTATAAAGCTCGTGTACGGGACAGTGAACACTGAAGCTTTCTTT
TRBJ1-4 - - TRBV5-6 CASSLGVGAGEKLFF TGTGCCAGCAGCCTTGGCGTAGGGGCTGGTGAAAAACTGTTTTTT
TRBJ2-5 - once TRBV7-9 CASSLDSWQETQYF TGTGCCAGCAGCTTGGACTCCTGGCAGGAGACCCAGTACTTC
TRBJ2-3 TRBD1 - TRBV6-5 CASSIDRGQADTQYF TGTGCCAGCAGCATCGACAGGGGGCAGGCAGATACGCAGTATTTT
TRBJ2-7 TRBD2 - TRBV6-5 CASSSVRTSGSYEQYF TGTGCCAGCAGTTCGGTCAGGACTAGCGGTTCCTACGAGCAGTACTTC
TRBJ1-2 TRBD1 - TRBV5-1 CASSLRQGTNYGYTF TGCGCCAGCAGCTTAAGACAGGGGACTAACTATGGCTACACCTTC
TRBJ1-6 TRBD1 - TRBV7-2 CASSSGQGHNSPLHF TGTGCCAGCAGCTCCGGACAGGGCCATAATTCACCCCTCCACTTT
TRBJ2-1 - - TRBV7-9 CASSLAETYNEQFF TGTGCCAGCAGCTTGGCGGAGACGTACAATGAGCAGTTCTTC
TRBJ1-2 - - TRBV2 CASSEARARVLGYTF TGTGCCAGCAGTGAAGCTCGGGCGAGGGTTCTTGGCTACACCTTC
TRBJ1-4 - - TRBV27 CASTVATPANEKLFF TGTGCCAGCACTGTGGCAACCCCAGCTAATGAAAAACTGTTTTTT
TRBJ2-1 - - TRBV28 CASSLAYYNEQFF TGTGCCAGCAGTTTAGCGTACTACAATGAGCAGTTCTTC
TRBJ2-2 - - TRBV11-3 CASSLGRGTVGELFF TGTGCCAGCAGCCTCGGACGGGGGACAGTCGGGGAGCTGTTTTTT
TRBJ2-1 TRBD2 - TRBV7-2 CASSLGTSGGGKEQFF TGTGCCAGCAGCTTAGGGACTAGCGGGGGGGGGAAGGAGCAGTTCTTC